The entry below gives a single TCR beta chain sequence along with its context. The data originate from a study of blood T cell repertoires in COVID-19. Per germline, CDR1 GTSNPN and CDR2 SVGIG (reference sequence). The CDR3 length is 14 residues. The V and J ends lost 4 bases and 5 bases, in that order; junction bases with no gene match: 10. Using immunoSEQ multiplex PCR, the repertoire was profiled, and TCRdb retains in-frame clones only, with some absent. The sample holds over 75,000 clones, approximately 82% seen once. The source of this sequence is a human donor in a cohort sampled during active COVID-19. The chain is built from TRBV30 and TRBJ1-1; 7 bases agree with TRBD1. Specimen: peripheral blood. Here the CDR3 reads CAWNLLTGSTEAFF. As DNA, the CDR3 is TGTGCCTGGAACCTCCTGACAGGGTCAACTGAAGCTTTCTTT.